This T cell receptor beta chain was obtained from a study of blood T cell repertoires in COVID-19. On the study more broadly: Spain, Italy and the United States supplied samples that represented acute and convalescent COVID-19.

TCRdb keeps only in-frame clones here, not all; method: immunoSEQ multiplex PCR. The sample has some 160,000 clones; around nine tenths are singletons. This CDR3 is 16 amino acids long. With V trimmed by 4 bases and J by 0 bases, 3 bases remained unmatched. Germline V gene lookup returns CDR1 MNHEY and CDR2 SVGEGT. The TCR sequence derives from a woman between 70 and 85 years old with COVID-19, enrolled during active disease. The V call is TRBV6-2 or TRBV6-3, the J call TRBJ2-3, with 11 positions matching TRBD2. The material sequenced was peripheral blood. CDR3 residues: CASSLLAGVSTDTQYF. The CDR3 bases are TGTGCCAGCAGTTTACTAGCGGGGGTTAGCACAGATACGCAGTATTTT.